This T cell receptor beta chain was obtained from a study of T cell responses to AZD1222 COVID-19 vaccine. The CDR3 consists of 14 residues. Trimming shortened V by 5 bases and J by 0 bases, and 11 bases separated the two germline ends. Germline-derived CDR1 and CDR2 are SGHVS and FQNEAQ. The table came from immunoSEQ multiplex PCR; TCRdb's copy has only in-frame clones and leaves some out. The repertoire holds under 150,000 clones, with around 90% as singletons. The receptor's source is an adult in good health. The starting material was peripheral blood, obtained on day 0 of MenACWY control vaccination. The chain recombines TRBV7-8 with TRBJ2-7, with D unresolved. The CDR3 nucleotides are TGTGCCAGCAGCGTCGATTTAAGCTCCTACGAGCAGTACTTC. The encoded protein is CASSVDLSSYEQYF.